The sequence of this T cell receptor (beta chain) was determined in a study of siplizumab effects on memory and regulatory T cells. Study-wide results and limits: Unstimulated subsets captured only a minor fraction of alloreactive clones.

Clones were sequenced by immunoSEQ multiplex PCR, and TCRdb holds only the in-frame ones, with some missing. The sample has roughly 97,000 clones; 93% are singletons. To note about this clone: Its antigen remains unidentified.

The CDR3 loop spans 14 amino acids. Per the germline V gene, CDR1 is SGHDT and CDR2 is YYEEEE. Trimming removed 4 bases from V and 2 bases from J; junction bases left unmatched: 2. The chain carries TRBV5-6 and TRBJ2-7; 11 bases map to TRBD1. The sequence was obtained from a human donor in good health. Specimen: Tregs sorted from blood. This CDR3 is CASSMGQGAYEQYF. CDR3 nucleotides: TGTGCCAGCAGCATGGGACAGGGGGCCTACGAGCAGTACTTC.